This TCR beta chain was found in a study of Ad26.COV2.S vaccination and SARS-CoV-2 variants. CDR1 MDHEN and CDR2 SYDVKM come from the germline V gene. V was shortened by 8 bases and J by 7 bases, with 15 bases between the two germline ends. The length of the CDR3 is 14 residues. A single count supports this clone. Antigen unknown. The method was immunoSEQ multiplex PCR; TCRdb's version includes in-frame clones alone and lacks a portion of them. The profile shows fewer than 600,000 clones, 89% of them singletons. Treatment: roughly 20 received Ad26.COV2.S at low or high dose, single or two shots; a few received placebo; per-sample allocation not given. Sample collection was performed on day 63 after the first vaccine or placebo injection. Broader study findings: Breadth of non-spike TCRs did not differ between vaccinees and placebo recipients.

This receptor was taken from a person aged 18-65 years who received the Ad26.COV2.S COVID-19 vaccine or a placebo. The chain combines TRBV28 with TRBJ1-6; the D gene is possibly TRBD1 (5 bases). The sequencing used peripheral blood, collected in a trial of Ad26.COV2.S vaccine versus placebo. In DNA form, the CDR3 reads TGTGCCAGCGAACCCCAGGGCGGAAATTCACCCCTCCACTTT. As protein: CASEPQGGNSPLHF.